These 3 T cell receptor beta chains originate from one sample sequenced in a study of identical twins. TCRdb re-called the 5' RACE reads with MiXCR, one entry per CDR3 protein. The sample records about 690,000 distinct CDR3 sequences, 20% to 25% being singletons. These data also formed part of another study, on T cells expressing NK-cell markers.

The sample comprised PBMCs. The receptor set was obtained from a woman aged 18-29 years in good health.

This rearrangement joins TRBV20-1 to TRBJ2-1; no firm D call. The CDR3 runs 16 residues. V shed 0 bases and J shed 3 bases, with 15 bases lying between them. Germline V lookup: CDR1 DFQATT, CDR2 SNEGSKA (reference sequence). DNA of the CDR3: TGCAGTGCTAGAGATAATCGAGGTACCAACTACAATGAGCAGTTCTTC. It translates to CSARDNRGTNYNEQFF.

The rearrangement links TRBV11-3 to TRBJ2-2; the match to TRBD1 covers 9 bases. The CDR3 has 15 amino acids. V lost 4 bases, J lost 6 bases, and 6 bases stayed unmatched. Germline V CDR1 and CDR2: SGHNT, YENEEA. This CDR3 reads CASSSGQGSPGELFF. The CDR3, as DNA: TGTGCCAGCAGCTCGGGACAGGGAAGTCCCGGGGAGCTGTTTTTT.

The chain uses TRBV11-2 and TRBJ2-1; 9 bases are shared with TRBD2. V shed 5 bases and J 7 bases; nucleotides not matched to a gene: 12. The CDR3 sequence is 16 residues long. Looked up from germline, CDR1 is SGHAT and CDR2 is FQNNGV. CDR3 sequence reads: CASSIVLAGEGNEQFF. The DNA for the CDR3 is TGTGCCAGCAGCATCGTTTTAGCGGGAGAAGGGAATGAGCAGTTCTTC.